Listed below are T cell receptor beta chains from one sample, sequenced in a study of blood T cells in healthy people across ages. TCRdb passed the 5' RACE reads through MiXCR, listing each CDR3 protein once. The table shows about 1.8 million distinct CDR3 sequences, with just under 50% occurring only once. The sample comprised blood. Every receptor here comes from a woman in her 40s in good health. CDR3s include the opening cysteine and the closing phenylalanine or tryptophan. Each record gives: CDR3 length, V gene, clone size, J gene, D gene, CDR3 protein, CDR3 DNA. The D gene is left open where the match is weak. Some rows mark clone size as missing; the rest say once, few, many or name a class of expanded clone.

14,TRBV20-1,few,TRBJ1-4,-,CSARGAPTNEKLFF,TGCAGTGCTAGGGGGGCCCCAACTAATGAAAAACTGTTTTTT
15,TRBV20-1,-,TRBJ2-4,-,CSASLEGDPKNIQYF,TGCAGTGCTAGCCTCGAGGGGGACCCCAAAAACATTCAGTACTTC
15,TRBV5-1,few,TRBJ2-1,TRBD1,CASPNGQGPYNEQFF,TGCGCCAGCCCCAACGGACAGGGGCCCTACAATGAGCAGTTCTTC
8,TRBV27,-,TRBJ1-4,-,CGGEKLFF,TGTGGGGGTGAAAAACTGTTTTTT
17,TRBV6-2/TRBV6-3,-,TRBJ2-5,TRBD1,CASSSPLTGTGEETQYF,TGTGCCAGCAGTTCGCCTTTGACCGGGACAGGGGAAGAGACCCAGTACTTC
14,TRBV6-1,-,TRBJ2-5,-,CASSEFDSKETQYF,TGTGCCAGCAGTGAATTTGACAGTAAAGAGACCCAGTACTTC
15,TRBV18,few,TRBJ2-7,-,CASSPPGTSTGEQYF,TGTGCCAGCTCACCACCCGGGACCTCGACGGGCGAGCAGTACTTC
13,TRBV5-1,-,TRBJ1-2,-,CASSYADRYGYTF,TGCGCCAGCAGCTATGCAGACCGATATGGCTACACCTTC
16,TRBV27,-,TRBJ2-2,TRBD2,CASSFGAGGLVGELFF,TGTGCCAGCAGCTTCGGGGCGGGGGGGCTCGTCGGGGAGCTGTTTTTT
13,TRBV4-3,-,TRBJ2-3,TRBD1,CASSPTGTGVKYF,TGCGCCAGCAGCCCAACCGGGACAGGGGTTAAGTATTTT
13,TRBV27,-,TRBJ1-2,-,CASSLSAFGGYTF,TGTGCCAGCAGTTTATCCGCCTTCGGAGGCTACACCTTC
16,TRBV7-9,few,TRBJ2-4,TRBD1,CASGNRDRGLGNIQYF,TGTGCCAGCGGCAACCGGGACAGGGGCCTGGGAAACATTCAGTACTTC
15,TRBV3-1,-,TRBJ2-5,TRBD2,CASSQDSGGEETQYF,TGTGCCAGCAGCCAAGATTCCGGGGGGGAAGAGACCCAGTACTTC
14,TRBV5-1,few,TRBJ2-4,-,CASSVDVVGNIQYF,TGCGCCAGCAGCGTGGACGTGGTTGGGAACATTCAGTACTTC
15,TRBV13,-,TRBJ2-5,TRBD1,CASSSRQGWEETQYF,TGTGCCAGCAGCTCCCGACAGGGTTGGGAAGAGACCCAGTACTTC
14,TRBV29-1,-,TRBJ2-2,-,CSVLTGANTGELFF,TGCAGCGTCCTGACAGGCGCGAACACCGGGGAGCTGTTTTTT
13,TRBV5-1,few,TRBJ2-1,-,CASRGNPLSEQFF,TGCGCCAGCAGGGGGAACCCTTTGTCTGAGCAGTTCTTC
15,TRBV2,-,TRBJ2-5,TRBD1,CANSEDRGHQEIQYF,TGTGCCAACAGTGAAGACAGGGGGCATCAGGAGATCCAGTACTTC
16,TRBV5-1,-,TRBJ2-7,TRBD1,CASSLVEGGSSYEQYF,TGCGCCAGCAGCTTGGTGGAAGGGGGCAGCTCCTACGAGCAGTACTTC
15,TRBV7-2,-,TRBJ1-6,-,CASSFRQSYNSPLHF,TGTGCCAGCAGCTTTAGACAGAGTTATAATTCACCCCTCCACTTT
12,TRBV6-5,few,TRBJ2-3,-,CASSQDGWTQYF,TGTGCCAGCAGTCAGGACGGGTGGACGCAGTATTTT
11,TRBV28,once,TRBJ1-2,TRBD1,CALQGNYGYTF,TGTGCCCTACAGGGGAACTATGGCTACACCTTC
14,TRBV27,-,TRBJ1-2,-,CASSPTTDVYGYTF,TGTGCCAGCAGTCCCACGACAGATGTTTATGGCTACACCTTC
14,TRBV18,-,TRBJ1-4,-,CASSPRRDGEKLFF,TGTGCCAGCTCACCACGGAGGGACGGGGAAAAACTGTTTTTT
13,TRBV2,-,TRBJ1-5,TRBD1,CASSTGGIQPQHF,TGTGCCAGCAGCACAGGGGGCATCCAGCCCCAGCATTTT
14,TRBV12-3/TRBV12-4,-,TRBJ1-6,TRBD1,CASRQGQINSPLHF,TGTGCCAGCAGACAGGGACAGATTAATTCACCCCTCCACTTT
12,TRBV27,-,TRBJ1-5,-,CVLGGRNQPQHF,TGTGTCTTGGGGGGTCGAAATCAGCCCCAGCATTTT
12,TRBV7-2,many,TRBJ1-5,-,CASSLQGQPQHF,TGTGCCAGCAGCTTACAGGGACAGCCCCAGCATTTT
14,TRBV29-1,few,TRBJ2-7,TRBD1,CSVVDREISYEQYF,TGCAGCGTCGTAGACAGGGAAATTTCCTACGAGCAGTACTTC